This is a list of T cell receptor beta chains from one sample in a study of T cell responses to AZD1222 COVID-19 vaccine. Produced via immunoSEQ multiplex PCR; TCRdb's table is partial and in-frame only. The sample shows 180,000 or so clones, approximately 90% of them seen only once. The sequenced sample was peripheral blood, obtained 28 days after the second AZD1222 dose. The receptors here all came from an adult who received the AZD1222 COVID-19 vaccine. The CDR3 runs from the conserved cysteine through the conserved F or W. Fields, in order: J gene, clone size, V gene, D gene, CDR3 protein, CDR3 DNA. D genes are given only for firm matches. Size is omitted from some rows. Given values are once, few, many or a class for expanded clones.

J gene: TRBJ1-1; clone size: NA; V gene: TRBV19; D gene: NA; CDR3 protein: CASSIQGRSTEAFF; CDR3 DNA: TGTGCCAGTAGTATACAGGGTAGGAGCACTGAAGCTTTCTTT
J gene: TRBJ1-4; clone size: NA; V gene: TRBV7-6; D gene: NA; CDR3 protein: CASSFGSRLSDEKLFF; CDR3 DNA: TGTGCCAGCAGCTTTGGCTCACGCCTCTCGGATGAAAAACTGTTTTTT
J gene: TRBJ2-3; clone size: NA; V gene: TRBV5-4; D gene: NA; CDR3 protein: CASSLGGKLTDTQYF; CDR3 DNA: TGTGCCAGCAGCTTGGGGGGGAAACTCACAGATACGCAGTATTTT
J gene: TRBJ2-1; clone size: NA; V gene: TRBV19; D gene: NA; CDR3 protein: CASKALSSYNEQFF; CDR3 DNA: TGTGCCAGTAAGGCGCTGAGCTCCTACAATGAGCAGTTCTTC
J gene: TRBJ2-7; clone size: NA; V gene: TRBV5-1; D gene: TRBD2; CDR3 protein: CASSLGTSSYEQYF; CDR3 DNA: TGCGCCAGCAGCTTGGGGACTAGCTCCTACGAGCAGTACTTC
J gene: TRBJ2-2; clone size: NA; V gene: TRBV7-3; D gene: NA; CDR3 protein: CASSLRAAANTGELFF; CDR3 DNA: TGTGCCAGCAGCTTAAGGGCAGCGGCGAACACCGGGGAGCTGTTTTTT
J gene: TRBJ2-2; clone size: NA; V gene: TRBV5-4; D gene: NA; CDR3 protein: CASSRAGTADTGELFF; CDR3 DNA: TGTGCCAGCAGCCGCGCCGGGACCGCCGACACCGGGGAGCTGTTTTTT
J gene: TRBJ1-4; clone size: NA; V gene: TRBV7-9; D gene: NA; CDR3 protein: CASSSTLTGTQNEKLFF; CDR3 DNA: TGTGCCAGCAGCTCCACGTTAACGGGAACTCAAAATGAAAAACTGTTTTTT
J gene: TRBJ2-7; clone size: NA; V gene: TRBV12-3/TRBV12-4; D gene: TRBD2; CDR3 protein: CASKLAESYEQYF; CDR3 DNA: TGTGCCAGCAAGCTAGCGGAATCCTACGAGCAGTACTTC
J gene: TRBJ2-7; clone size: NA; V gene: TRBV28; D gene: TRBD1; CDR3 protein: CASSSMATGGDHEQYF; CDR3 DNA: TGTGCCAGCAGTTCTATGGCCACAGGGGGCGACCACGAGCAGTACTTC
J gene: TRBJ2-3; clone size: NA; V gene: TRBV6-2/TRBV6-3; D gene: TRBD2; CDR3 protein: CASSYSGTSVPDTQYF; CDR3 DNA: TGTGCCAGCAGTTACTCGGGGACTAGCGTTCCAGATACGCAGTATTTT
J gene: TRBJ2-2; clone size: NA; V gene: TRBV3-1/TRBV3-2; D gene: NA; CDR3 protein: CASSRRGVTGELFF; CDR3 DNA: TGTGCCAGCAGCCGAAGAGGCGTCACCGGGGAGCTGTTTTTT
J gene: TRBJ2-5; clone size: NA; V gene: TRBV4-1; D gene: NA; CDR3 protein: CASSQATGLQETQYF; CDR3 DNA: TGCGCCAGCAGCCAGGCCACAGGGCTCCAAGAGACCCAGTACTTC
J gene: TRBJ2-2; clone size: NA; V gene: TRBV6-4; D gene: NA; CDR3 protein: CASSDSGQNTGELFF; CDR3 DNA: TGTGCCAGCAGTGACTCGGGTCAAAACACCGGGGAGCTGTTTTTT
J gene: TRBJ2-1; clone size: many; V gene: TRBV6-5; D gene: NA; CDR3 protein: CASSSGLRGEQFF; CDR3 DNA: TGTGCCAGCAGTTCCGGGCTGCGAGGTGAGCAGTTCTTC
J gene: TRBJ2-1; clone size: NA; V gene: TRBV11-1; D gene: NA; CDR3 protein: CASSFGAGSNNEQFF; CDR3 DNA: TGTGCCAGCAGCTTCGGGGCAGGTAGTAACAATGAGCAGTTCTTC
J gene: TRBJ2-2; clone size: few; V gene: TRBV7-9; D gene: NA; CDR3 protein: CASSPGLGRGTGELFF; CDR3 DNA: TGTGCCAGCAGCCCCGGGTTGGGCAGGGGCACCGGGGAGCTGTTTTTT
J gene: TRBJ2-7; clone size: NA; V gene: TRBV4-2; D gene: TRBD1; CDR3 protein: CATAASATGTGRLYF; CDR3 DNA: TGTGCCACAGCAGCCAGTGCCACCGGGACAGGCCGCTTGTACTTC
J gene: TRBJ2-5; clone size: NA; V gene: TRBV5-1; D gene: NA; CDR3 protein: CASSFGQFLSRETQYF; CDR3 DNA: TGCGCCAGCAGCTTTGGACAGTTTTTATCACGAGAGACCCAGTACTTC
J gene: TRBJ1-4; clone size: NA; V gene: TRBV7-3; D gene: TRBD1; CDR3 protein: CASSLMGQGPNEKLFF; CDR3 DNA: TGTGCCAGCAGCTTAATGGGACAGGGGCCTAATGAAAAACTGTTTTTT
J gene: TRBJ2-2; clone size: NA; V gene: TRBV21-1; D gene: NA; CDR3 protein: CASSKKVAGIFTGELFF; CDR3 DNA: TGTGCCAGCAGCAAAAAAGTAGCGGGGATTTTCACCGGGGAGCTGTTTTTT
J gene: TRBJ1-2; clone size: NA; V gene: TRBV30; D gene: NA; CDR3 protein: CAWSRRREGSGYTF; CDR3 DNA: TGTGCCTGGAGCCGACGTAGGGAAGGAAGTGGCTACACCTTC
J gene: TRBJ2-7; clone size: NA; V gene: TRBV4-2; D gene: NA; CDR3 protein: CASSQGTYEQYF; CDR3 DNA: TGTGCCAGCAGCCAGGGGACCTACGAGCAGTACTTC
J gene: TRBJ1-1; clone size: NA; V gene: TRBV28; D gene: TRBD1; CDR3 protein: CASSWADRGLGEAFF; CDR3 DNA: TGTGCCAGCAGTTGGGCGGACAGGGGGCTGGGTGAAGCTTTCTTT